A single sample gave rise to the 27 T cell receptor beta chains below, sequenced in a study of lymphopenia after photon versus proton radiotherapy. The repertoire was sequenced with immunoSEQ multiplex PCR; TCRdb's copy has only in-frame clones and lacks some. The data show roughly 63,000 clones, roughly 80% seen once. The starting material was peripheral blood, obtained from a patient treated with proton-based radiotherapy. The receptors were gathered from a man aged 60 to 69 with pancreatic cancer.

V usage is TRBV4-1 and J usage is TRBJ2-5, with 13 bases identical to TRBD2. Germline V gene data show CDR1 as MGHRA and CDR2 as YSYEKL. This CDR3 is 16 amino acids long. The V segment lost 4 bases and the J segment 1 base; nucleotides outside the gene matches: 3. This chain's CDR3 is CASSPGTSGVQETQYF. DNA for the CDR3: TGCGCCAGCAGCCCGGGGACTAGCGGGGTCCAAGAGACCCAGTACTTC.

The chain employs TRBV7-9 and TRBJ2-7, with TRBD1 identical over 9 bases. V was pared by 1 base and J by 6 bases, with 4 bases of the junction left unmatched. The CDR3 loop spans 14 amino acids. Looked up from germline, CDR1 is SEHNR and CDR2 is FQNEAQ (reference sequence). The CDR3 is CASSLGTGVSEQYF. The CDR3 DNA sequence: TGTGCCAGCAGCTTAGGGACAGGGGTATCCGAGCAGTACTTC.

This chain joins TRBV9 and TRBJ2-3, with D possibly TRBD2 on 5 matching bases. This CDR3 is built from 14 residues. Per germline, CDR1 SGDLS and CDR2 YYNGEE. Trimming took 0 bases from V and 2 from J, leaving 7 bases between them. CDR3 loop: CASSVGETTDTQYF. CDR3 coding DNA: TGTGCCAGCAGCGTAGGGGAGACCACAGATACGCAGTATTTT.

The chain links TRBV11-2 to TRBJ2-1, with 7 bases fitting TRBD2. Germline V gene sequence: CDR1 SGHAT, CDR2 FQNNGV. The length of the CDR3 is 14 residues. With V trimmed by 5 bases and J by 10 bases, 11 bases remained unmatched. The CDR3 coding sequence is TGTGCCAGCAGCCCGGGGGGACTCGTGGGGGAGCAGTTCTTC. It yields the protein CASSPGGLVGEQFF. The variable domain in full, completed from reference TRBV11-2 and TRBJ2-1, reads EAGVAQSPRYKIIEKRQSVAFWCNPISGHATLYWYQQILGQGPKLLIQFQNNGVVDDSQLPKDRFSAERLKGVDSTLKIQPAKLEDSAVYLCASSPGGLVGEQFFGPGTRLTVL.

J is TRBJ1-5 and V is TRBV28; TRBD1 matches 9 bases. The V gene's germline CDR1 is MDHEN and CDR2 SYDVKM. CDR3 size: 13 residues. Trimming at V came to 6 bases and at J to 4 bases, leaving 1 base not matched to a gene. The DNA for the CDR3 is TGTGCCAGCAGGGACAGGGGAAATCAGCCCCAGCATTTT. Translated, it gives CASRDRGNQPQHF.

The rearrangement links TRBV10-2 to TRBJ1-2; a possible D gene is TRBD1 (6 bases). The CDR3 extends over 13 amino acids. Germline V gene lookup returns CDR1 WSHSY and CDR2 SAAADI. V lost 3 bases, J lost 1 base, and 6 bases lay in between. In DNA, the CDR3 is TGCGCCAGCAGTGACAGGGGTAACTATGGCTACACCTTC. This gives the protein CASSDRGNYGYTF.

This clone showed up just a few times. The rearrangement uses TRBV7-9 and TRBJ1-4, with 7 nucleotides matching TRBD1. Germline V gives CDR1 SEHNR, CDR2 FQNEAQ (reference sequence). V shed 6 bases, J shed 8 bases, and the junction held 9 bases outside the gene matches. This CDR3 contains 14 residues. Here the CDR3 DNA reads TGTGCCAGCAGTCCGCCGGGACAGAGAGAAAAACTGTTTTTT. It specifies CASSPPGQREKLFF.

With regard to this clone: It is likely a read error, because the conserved phenylalanine at the end of the CDR3 is missing. V and J are TRBV2 and TRBJ1-2; a weak D match, TRBD1 (5 bases). The CDR3 covers 12 residues. CDR1 SNHLY and CDR2 FYNNEI come from the germline V gene. The germline V and J ends were trimmed by 8 bases and 4 bases, with 11 bases remaining between them. The CDR3 DNA reads TGTGCCAGCGGGGACTTGGGCTATGGCTACACCGTC. This encodes CASGDLGYGYTV.

The rearrangement joins TRBV4-1 to TRBJ2-1; perhaps TRBD1 as D (5 bases). Germline values: CDR1 MGHRA, CDR2 YSYEKL. This CDR3 has 15 amino acids. Trimming shortened V by 0 bases and J by 6 bases, and 12 bases separated the two germline ends. CDR3 nucleotides: TGCGCCAGCAGCCAAGATTTTCAGGGTGGCAATGAGCAGTTCTTC. Translating gives CASSQDFQGGNEQFF.

The rearrangement uses TRBV7-6 and TRBJ2-2, with 9 bases fitting TRBD2. Germline loops: CDR1 SGHVS, CDR2 FNYEAQ. The CDR3 covers 17 residues. The V gene end was trimmed by 5 bases and the J gene end by 6 bases; junction bases not matched to a gene: 13. CDR3 protein: CASSLDLAGPGSGELFF. Written as DNA, the CDR3 is TGTGCCAGCAGCCTCGATCTAGCGGGACCGGGATCCGGGGAGCTGTTTTTT. Full variable domain (rest looked up from reference TRBV7-6 and TRBJ2-2): GAGVSQSPRYKVTKRGQDVALRCDPISGHVSLYWYRQALGQGPEFLTYFNYEAQQDKSGLPNDRFSAERPEGSISTLTIQRTEQRDSAMYRCASSLDLAGPGSGELFFGEGSRLTVL.

CDR3 amino acids: CASLDSAVGQFF. CDR3 coding DNA: TGTGCCAGCCTCGACTCTGCGGTGGGGCAGTTCTTC. The genes are TRBV28 and TRBJ2-1, with D unclear. V was cut by 8 bases and J by 12 bases, with 17 bases left in between. This CDR3 has 12 amino acids. Germline values: CDR1 MDHEN, CDR2 SYDVKM.

The chain links TRBV7-2 to TRBJ1-3; D is undetermined. There are 13 residues in the CDR3. V lost 6 bases and J lost 0, with 6 bases in between. The V gene's germline CDR1 is SGHTA and CDR2 FQGNSA. The CDR3 DNA sequence: TGTGCCAGCAGTAAGATCTCTGGAAACACCATATATTTT. Residues: CASSKISGNTIYF.

The chain joins TRBV5-1 to TRBJ2-7; 9 bases line up with TRBD2. Germline CDR1 and CDR2: SGHRS and YFSETQ. Trimming took 4 bases from V and 0 from J; bases not matched to a gene: 2. This CDR3 is built from 14 residues. The CDR3 DNA follows: TGCGCCAGCAGCCATAGCGGGGGCTCCTACGAGCAGTACTTC. It specifies CASSHSGGSYEQYF.

The chain joins TRBV9 to TRBJ2-2; D is ambiguous. Germline-derived CDR1 and CDR2 are SGDLS and YYNGEE. Trimming took 4 bases from V and 4 from J, leaving 8 bases between them. This CDR3 has 13 amino acids. CDR3 amino acids: CASSPPGTGELFF. The CDR3 nucleotides read TGTGCCAGCAGCCCCCCGGGCACCGGGGAGCTGTTTTTT.

The chain carries TRBV7-8 and TRBJ2-5, with a tentative D call TRBD1 (6 bases). This CDR3 is built from 15 residues. V lost 5 bases and J 4 bases, leaving 17 bases between the germline ends. Per the germline V gene, CDR1 is SGHVS and CDR2 is FQNEAQ. The DNA of the CDR3 is TGTGCCAGCAGCCCGGCTCCCCAGGGGAGAGAGACCCAGTACTTC. Protein sequence: CASSPAPQGRETQYF.

The chain uses TRBV6-5 and TRBJ2-2, with D unclear. Germline V gene sequence: CDR1 MNHEY, CDR2 SVGAGI. The length of the CDR3 is 13 residues. V was shortened by 6 bases and J by 4 bases, with 9 bases between the two germline ends. CDR3 protein: CASSIQSTGELFF. CDR3 coding DNA: TGTGCCAGCAGCATACAAAGCACCGGGGAGCTGTTTTTT.

This chain joins TRBV27 and TRBJ1-1; perhaps TRBD1 as D (6 bases). The CDR3 has 13 amino acids. The germline V and J ends were trimmed by 3 bases and 4 bases, with 9 bases remaining between them. Germline V CDR1 and CDR2: MNHEY, SMNVEV (reference sequence). CDR3 nucleotides: TGTGCCAGCAGTTTGCAGGGGAGCACTGAAGCTTTCTTT. Amino acids: CASSLQGSTEAFF.

With regard to this clone: One end of the junction does not line up with germline, which may come from a read error. The V and J genes are TRBV14 and TRBJ2-5; possibly TRBD2 for D (6 bases). Germline lookup yields CDR1 SGHDN and CDR2 FVKESK. The CDR3 has 16 residues. CDR3 DNA: TGTGCCGGCAGCGCGCGACTAGAATGGGCAAGGGAGACCCAGTACTTC. Protein product: CAGSARLEWARETQYF.

J is TRBJ1-5 and V is TRBV30; no clear D. The CDR3 extends over 15 amino acids. Germline lookup yields CDR1 GTSNPN and CDR2 SVGIG (reference sequence). V lost 1 base, J lost 1 base, and 11 bases lay in between. CDR3 in DNA: TGTGCCTGGAGTGCAATACTGGACAGCAATCAGCCCCAGCATTTT. As protein: CAWSAILDSNQPQHF.

The chain has TRBV28 and TRBJ2-1; 9 bases map to TRBD2. This CDR3 is built from 15 residues. The germline V gene encodes CDR1 MDHEN and CDR2 SYDVKM. V lost 6 bases to trimming and J lost 5 bases; unmatched junction nucleotides: 8. The CDR3 nucleotides are TGTGCCAGCAGACGCTCCGGGACTAGCCACAATGAGCAGTTCTTC. It translates to CASRRSGTSHNEQFF.

The genes are TRBV6-6 and TRBJ2-1, with 10 bases aligning to TRBD1. CDR3 length: 15 amino acids. The trim removed 2 bases at V and 8 bases at J, leaving 6 bases unmatched. CDR1 and CDR2 from the germline V gene are MNHNY and SVGAGI (reference sequence). The CDR3 loop is CASSYPDRGIHEQFF. The DNA for the CDR3 is TGTGCCAGCAGTTACCCGGACAGGGGGATCCATGAGCAGTTCTTC.

The chain joins TRBV5-6 to TRBJ1-3; D is unresolved. CDR1 is SGHDT and CDR2 is YYEEEE in the germline V gene. There are 16 residues in the CDR3. Between the trimmed V and J ends, which lost 2 bases and 3 bases, there was a span of 15 bases. CDR3 loop: CASSLFTLARGNTIYF. CDR3 nucleotide sequence: TGTGCCAGCAGCTTATTTACCTTAGCCCGTGGAAACACCATATATTTT.

The chain is built from TRBV11-3 and TRBJ1-1; D call uncertain. This CDR3 region has 17 residues. Deletions cut 0 bases from V and 0 bases from J, with 14 bases between. Germline V CDR1 and CDR2: SGHNT, YENEEA. This CDR3 reads CASSLDLLGEMNTEAFF. In DNA form, the CDR3 reads TGTGCCAGCAGCTTAGACCTTCTGGGTGAGATGAACACTGAAGCTTTCTTT.

The chain carries TRBV5-5 and TRBJ2-5, with D uncertain. This CDR3 has 14 residues. Trimming took 0 bases from V and 0 from J, leaving 6 bases between them. Germline values: CDR1 SGHKS, CDR2 YYEKEE (reference sequence). CDR3 residues: CASSLGTYQETQYF. CDR3 coding DNA: TGTGCCAGCAGCTTGGGGACGTACCAAGAGACCCAGTACTTC.

J is TRBJ1-1 and V is TRBV19; 8 bases fit TRBD1. Losses at the gene ends were 6 bases for V and 4 bases for J; bases not matched to a gene: 7. The CDR3 is 14 residues long. Germline loops: CDR1 LNHDA, CDR2 SQIVND (reference sequence). CDR3 sequence (DNA): TGTGCCAGTAGAGACCCTGGACAGGGCACTGAAGCTTTCTTT. This encodes CASRDPGQGTEAFF.

The V gene is TRBV6-1, the J gene TRBJ2-7, with D perhaps given as TRBD1 or TRBD2 (5 bases each). Trimming left V 4 bases short and J 6 bases short, with 10 bases between. Germline V lookup: CDR1 MNHNS, CDR2 SASEGT. The CDR3 is made up of 12 amino acids. In nucleotides, the CDR3 is TGTGCCAGCAGTGTCCAGGGACGCGAGCAGTACTTC. Translated: CASSVQGREQYF.

The chain carries TRBV30 and TRBJ2-1, with 7 positions matching TRBD1. The CDR3 runs to 16 residues. CDR1 is GTSNPN and CDR2 is SVGIG in the germline V gene (reference sequence). V lost 4 bases and J lost 0; bases outside the gene matches: 9. The CDR3 is CAWKTLDRSSYNEQFF. The CDR3, as DNA: TGTGCCTGGAAAACTTTGGACAGGAGCTCCTACAATGAGCAGTTCTTC.